This passage covers 19 T cell receptor beta chains from one sample sequenced in a study of OX40 agonist ivuxolimab in advanced cancers. Generated by immunoSEQ multiplex PCR, the TCRdb table keeps only in-frame clones and is missing some. The table records 11,000 or so clones, around 79% of them present only once. The sequences come from CD4+ or CD8+ T cells sorted from blood, collected in a trial of the OX40 agonist ivuxolimab. The source of these receptors is an adult with an advanced solid tumor such as melanoma, head and neck, liver or kidney cancer.

This clone was recorded only once. The chain carries TRBV2 and TRBJ2-7, with D perhaps TRBD2 (6 bases). Germline CDR1 reads SNHLY; CDR2 reads FYNNEI. Trimming shortened V by 2 bases and J by 4 bases, and 12 bases separated the two germline ends. The CDR3 has 14 amino acids. Written as DNA, the CDR3 is TGTGCCAGCAGTGAAAGCCCCAGCGGGTACGAGCAGTACTTC. It yields the protein CASSESPSGYEQYF.

This clone has a single count. This chain's CDR3 is CASSEVISPGEQYF. The CDR3 DNA reads as TGTGCCAGCAGTGAGGTCATCTCCCCGGGTGAGCAGTACTTC. The gene calls are TRBV6-1 and TRBJ2-7; D not resolved. The germline CDR1 and CDR2 sequences are MNHNS and SASEGT. The CDR3 is 14 residues long. V was clipped by 3 bases and J by 7 bases, with 16 bases between them.

The J gene is TRBJ2-1, the V gene TRBV9; perhaps D is TRBD1 or TRBD2 (6 bases each). CDR3 length equals 16 residues. In germline, CDR1 is SGDLS, CDR2 YYNGEE. V was clipped by 1 base and J by 0 bases, with 11 bases between them. CDR3 nucleotides: TGTGCCAGCAGCGTAATGGGGGGCACCTCCTACAATGAGCAGTTCTTC. It translates to CASSVMGGTSYNEQFF.

CDR3 DNA sequence: TGCGCCAGCAGCTTAGAGCCCCACTACGAGCAGTACTTC. Residues: CASSLEPHYEQYF. The rearrangement joins TRBV5-1 to TRBJ2-7; no definite D call. Trimming removed 2 bases at V and 3 bases at J, with 9 bases between. There are 13 residues in the CDR3. Germline lookup yields CDR1 SGHRS and CDR2 YFSETQ.

This clone was detected once. The chain employs TRBV30 and TRBJ2-1; D unresolved. The CDR3 extends over 12 amino acids. The ends were cut back, 1 base at V and 2 bases at J, with 3 bases in the middle. From germline, CDR1 is GTSNPN and CDR2 SVGIG (reference sequence). The CDR3 DNA reads as TGTGCCTGGAGTGCCGCCTACAATGAGCAGTTCTTC. Translating it yields CAWSAAYNEQFF. Full variable domain (remainder filled in from reference TRBV30 and TRBJ2-1): SQTIHQWPATLVQPVGSPLSLECTVEGTSNPNLYWYRQAAGRGLQLLFYSVGIGQISSEVPQNLSASRPQDRQFILSSKKLLLSDSGFYLCAWSAAYNEQFFGPGTRLTVL.

This clone came up a few times. The rearrangement joins TRBV19 to TRBJ1-2; TRBD1 might be the D (6 bases). The CDR3 is made up of 16 amino acids. The ends were cut back, 2 bases at V and 4 bases at J, with 17 bases in the middle. Germline V gene lookup returns CDR1 LNHDA and CDR2 SQIVND (reference sequence). CDR3 sequence: CASSIPTGRRGYGYTF. Written as DNA, the CDR3 is TGTGCCAGTAGTATACCGACAGGCCGCCGTGGCTATGGCTACACCTTC.

This clone is medium-sized in the sample. The rearrangement uses TRBV6-5 and TRBJ1-2, with D possibly matching TRBD1 (5 bases). Deletions cut 8 bases from V and 7 bases from J, with 17 bases between. This CDR3 has 13 residues. The V gene's germline CDR1 is MNHEY and CDR2 SVGAGI. The chain's CDR3 is CASLGAASGGYTF. In nucleotides, the CDR3 is TGTGCCAGCTTAGGGGCGGCATCGGGTGGCTACACCTTC.

The sample holds a few counts of this clone. The chain is built from TRBV9 and TRBJ1-6; D is possibly TRBD1 (5 bases). The CDR3 spans 16 residues. Germline-derived CDR1 and CDR2 are SGDLS and YYNGEE. V dropped 0 bases and J dropped 0 bases, with 7 bases sitting between them. The CDR3, as DNA: TGTGCCAGCAGCGTAGAAGACAGCTCCTATAATTCACCCCTCCACTTT. Translated, it gives CASSVEDSSYNSPLHF.

V usage is TRBV4-3 and J usage is TRBJ1-4, with D hard to call. Trimming pared 1 base from V and 3 bases from J, leaving 12 bases between. This CDR3 region has 16 residues. Germline V gene sequence: CDR1 LGHNA, CDR2 YSLEER. The DNA for the CDR3 is TGCGCCAGCAGCCAAGGGTTGCAAGGCTCTAATGAAAAACTGTTTTTT. This codes for CASSQGLQGSNEKLFF.

This clone was counted once. The chain couples TRBV7-6 to TRBJ1-5, with a tentative D call TRBD1 (5 bases). Deletions cut 1 base from V and 5 bases from J, with 9 bases between. Germline V gene data show CDR1 as SGHVS and CDR2 as FNYEAQ. The CDR3 consists of 14 residues. CDR3 sequence (DNA): TGTGCCAGCAGCTTAGGCCAGGGAGATCAGCCCCAGCATTTT. It is translated as CASSLGQGDQPQHF.

This clone was found once. This chain uses TRBV27 with TRBJ2-3; no definite D call. Looked up from germline, CDR1 is MNHEY and CDR2 is SMNVEV (reference sequence). Deletions cut 6 bases from V and 1 base from J, with 17 bases between. This CDR3 comprises 16 residues. The CDR3 protein is CASRDLSTMGTDTQYF. The CDR3, as DNA: TGTGCCAGCAGAGACTTGTCTACAATGGGCACAGATACGCAGTATTTT.

This clone is labeled medium-sized. The genes are TRBV11-2 and TRBJ1-2, with a weak D call TRBD1 (5 bases). Germline CDR1 is SGHAT and CDR2 is FQNNGV. The CDR3 is made up of 13 amino acids. Trimming cost V 1 base and J 4 bases, with 7 bases left between them. CDR3 nucleotide sequence: TGTGCCAGCAGCTTAGGGGGGAGCTATGGCTACACCTTC. Encoded protein: CASSLGGSYGYTF.

The rearrangement joins TRBV5-6 to TRBJ1-4; 8 positions match TRBD1. Unmatched junction bases numbered 7, after V lost 4 bases and J lost 8 bases. Per germline, CDR1 SGHDT and CDR2 YYEEEE. The CDR3 spans 14 residues. CDR3 coding DNA: TGTGCCAGCAGCCCAGGGGGCAGGGGGGAAAAACTGTTTTTT. It codes for CASSPGGRGEKLFF.

In its sample, this clone was seen a few times. The chain has TRBV7-9 and TRBJ2-7, with TRBD1 matching 11 bases. V dropped 5 bases and J dropped 2; count of bases not matched to a gene: 8. The CDR3 extends over 16 amino acids. Germline lookup yields CDR1 SEHNR and CDR2 FQNEAQ (reference sequence). The CDR3 reads CASSGTTGQGAYEQYF. The CDR3 DNA sequence: TGTGCCAGCAGCGGCACTACGGGACAGGGGGCCTACGAGCAGTACTTC.

J is TRBJ1-1 and V is TRBV28; a possible D gene is TRBD1 (5 bases). Trimming cost V 4 bases and J 5 bases, with 5 bases left between them. This CDR3 is 11 amino acids long. The germline V gene encodes CDR1 MDHEN and CDR2 SYDVKM. The CDR3: CASSSGTEAFF. The CDR3 DNA sequence: TGTGCCAGCAGTTCAGGGACTGAAGCTTTCTTT.

V and J are TRBV4-3 and TRBJ2-2, with a possible D match to TRBD1 (6 bases). Germline CDR1 is LGHNA and CDR2 is YSLEER. V gave up 6 bases and J gave up 0 bases, with 11 bases separating them. CDR3 size: 15 residues. The CDR3 bases are TGCGCCAGCAGAGGTGGGGGCGCGAACACCGGGGAGCTGTTTTTT. Amino acids: CASRGGGANTGELFF.

The chain carries TRBV11-2 and TRBJ2-1; D uncertain. Germline-derived CDR1 and CDR2 are SGHAT and FQNNGV. The V and J ends lost 1 base and 9 bases respectively, with 13 bases between them. This CDR3 has 14 amino acids. CDR3 sequence reads: CASSLGGIPLEQFF. The CDR3 nucleotides read TGTGCCAGCAGCTTAGGGGGAATCCCCCTTGAGCAGTTCTTC. Full variable domain (missing parts from reference TRBV11-2 and TRBJ2-1): EAGVAQSPRYKIIEKRQSVAFWCNPISGHATLYWYQQILGQGPKLLIQFQNNGVVDDSQLPKDRFSAERLKGVDSTLKIQPAKLEDSAVYLCASSLGGIPLEQFFGPGTRLTVL.

This clone was detected a few times. The rearrangement joins TRBV25-1 to TRBJ1-1; tentatively, D is TRBD1 (5 bases). V dropped 2 bases and J dropped 3 bases, with 7 bases sitting between them. In germline, CDR1 is MGHDK, CDR2 SYGVNS. The CDR3 runs to 13 residues. DNA for the CDR3: TGTGCCAGCAGTGAAGGGGCCGACACTGAAGCTTTCTTT. Amino acids: CASSEGADTEAFF.

V usage is TRBV6-1 and J usage is TRBJ2-1, with unresolved D. Germline CDR1 and CDR2: MNHNS and SASEGT. V lost 0 bases and J lost 5, with 14 bases in between. The CDR3 is 16 residues long. CDR3 DNA: TGTGCCAGCAGTGAAGCGCACGGTCAGCCGGACAATGAGCAGTTCTTC. Translating gives CASSEAHGQPDNEQFF.